This TCR beta chain was profiled in a study of blood T cell repertoires in COVID-19. Some clones are missing from TCRdb's copy, which holds only in-frame ones; the method was immunoSEQ multiplex PCR. The sample has some 180,000 clones; approximately 84% are singletons. Patients of the Seattle cohort, enrolled during active infection, were followed longitudinally. The sequence was collected from an elderly woman with COVID-19, enrolled during active disease. The sample consisted of peripheral blood.

CDR3 DNA: TGTGCCAGCAGTTACTGGACGGGGAGGCAAGAGACCCAGTACTTC. As protein: CASSYWTGRQETQYF. The rearrangement links TRBV6-6 to TRBJ2-5; D perhaps matches TRBD2 (6 bases). Germline values: CDR1 MNHNY, CDR2 SVGAGI (reference sequence). The CDR3 runs 15 residues. With 1 base removed from V and 2 bases from J, the gap between germline ends came to 11 bases.